The 22 T cell receptor beta chains presented below share a single source sample, sequenced in a study of blood T cell repertoires in COVID-19. Assay used: immunoSEQ multiplex PCR; TCRdb lists only in-frame clones, some missing. The sample yields a few hundred thousand clones, around 85% seen once. Sequencing was performed on PBMCs or T cells enriched from blood (not recorded which). The receptor source for this set is a middle-aged woman with acute COVID-19.

This clone was found a few times. This sequence joins TRBV6-5 and TRBJ1-2, with 8 bases lining up with TRBD1. After removal of 8 bases from V and 4 bases from J, the junction contained 6 bases not matched to a gene. CDR1 and CDR2 (germline): MNHEY, SVGAGI. The CDR3 length is 13 residues. Here the CDR3 DNA reads TGTGCCAGCCGTCAGGGGGCGGGCTATGGCTACACCTTC. It encodes CASRQGAGYGYTF.

V is TRBV28 and J is TRBJ2-7, with D possibly being TRBD2 (5 bases). Germline lookup yields CDR1 MDHEN and CDR2 SYDVKM. The CDR3 totals 11 residues. Trimming stripped 6 bases from V and 9 bases from J, with 12 bases between. Written as DNA, the CDR3 is TGTGCCAGCAGGGCTCCCGCGGGGCAGTACTTC. Translated, it gives CASRAPAGQYF.

V and J are TRBV30 and TRBJ1-5; 8 bases match TRBD1. The V gene's germline CDR1 is GTSNPN and CDR2 SVGIG (reference sequence). The CDR3 spans 20 residues. J was trimmed by 4 bases and V by 0 bases; bases with no gene match: 20. This CDR3 is CAWSVPFRDRQGRSNQPQHF. In nucleotides, the CDR3 is TGTGCCTGGAGTGTACCGTTTCGGGACAGGCAGGGCAGGAGTAATCAGCCCCAGCATTTT.

Only one count was recorded for this clone. The V gene is TRBV28, the J gene TRBJ1-2; D remains unclear. CDR1 is MDHEN, CDR2 SYDVKM, per germline. Trimming took off 3 bases at V and 7 bases at J, with 12 bases between the two ends. The CDR3 runs to 13 residues. CDR3 DNA sequence: TGTGCCAGCAGTTTTATGGGAGTGGCTGGCTACACCTTC. Protein product: CASSFMGVAGYTF.

This clone was observed at least ten times. J is TRBJ2-2 and V is TRBV4-2; the D gene is possibly TRBD1 (5 bases). Deletions cut 1 base from V and 4 bases from J, with 13 bases between. CDR1 LGHNA and CDR2 YNFKEQ come from the germline V gene. This CDR3 is 16 amino acids long. The CDR3 reads CASSQVNAGPTGELFF. The CDR3 bases are TGTGCCAGCAGCCAAGTGAATGCAGGGCCCACCGGGGAGCTGTTTTTT.

The chain carries TRBV16 and TRBJ1-2; 10 bases agree with TRBD1. The germline CDR1 and CDR2 sequences are KGHSY and FQNENV. V dropped 2 bases and J dropped 4; count of bases not matched to a gene: 4. The CDR3 is 15 amino acids. This CDR3 reads CASSQGDRGRYGYTF. The DNA of the CDR3 is TGTGCCAGCAGCCAAGGGGACAGGGGCCGCTATGGCTACACCTTC.

This clone was seen a handful of times. V and J are TRBV11-2 and TRBJ2-7, with 7 bases that match TRBD2. With V trimmed by 1 base and J by 4 bases, 1 base remained unmatched. The germline gives CDR1 SGHAT, CDR2 FQNNGV. The CDR3 contains 13 residues. The CDR3 region is CASSLVSGYEQYF. CDR3 DNA sequence: TGTGCCAGCAGCTTAGTTAGCGGGTACGAGCAGTACTTC.

The chain uses TRBV11-3 and TRBJ2-1; 11 nucleotides align to TRBD2. Germline loops: CDR1 SGHNT, CDR2 YENEEA. With 5 bases clipped from V and 6 bases from J, the junction kept 6 bases outside the gene matches. CDR3 size: 15 residues. The DNA of the CDR3 is TGTGCCAGCAGCAAAGATAGCGGGAGGGCCAATGAGCAGTTCTTC. Translating it yields CASSKDSGRANEQFF.

The chain has TRBV10-3 and TRBJ2-1; 11 bases fit TRBD2. V trimming: 2 bases; J trimming: 8 bases; junction bases outside the gene matches: 2. The CDR3 extends over 14 amino acids. CDR1 and CDR2 (germline): ENHRY, SYGVKD. The CDR3 DNA is TGTGCCATCAGTGAGGCTAGCGGGAGGTATGAGCAGTTCTTC. This codes for CAISEASGRYEQFF.

The chain employs TRBV10-1 and TRBJ2-1; D remains ambiguous. Trimming stripped 5 bases from V and 1 base from J, with 15 bases between. The length of the CDR3 is 16 residues. Germline CDR1 WNHNN, CDR2 SYGVQD (reference sequence). CDR3 sequence reads: CASSFQASSSYNEQFF. CDR3 coding DNA: TGCGCCAGCAGTTTCCAAGCGTCAAGTTCCTACAATGAGCAGTTCTTC.

This chain connects TRBV5-5 to TRBJ1-5, with a possible D match to TRBD1 (6 bases). The V gene's germline CDR1 is SGHKS and CDR2 YYEKEE (reference sequence). This CDR3 is 13 amino acids long. V was trimmed by 3 bases and J by 5 bases, leaving 9 bases between them. The CDR3 DNA reads as TGTGCCAGCAGCTGGGGGCCCGATCAGCCCCAGCATTTT. This sequence encodes CASSWGPDQPQHF.

This chain uses TRBV6-1 with TRBJ1-2; TRBD1 matches 9 bases. This CDR3 has 15 residues. The J segment lost 2 bases and the V segment lost 2 bases, leaving 3 bases of the junction unmatched. CDR1 and CDR2 from the germline V gene are MNHNS and SASEGT. This CDR3 is CASSERGTGNYGYTF. The CDR3 coding sequence is TGTGCCAGCAGTGAAAGGGGGACAGGGAACTATGGCTACACCTTC.

V and J are TRBV3-1 (or the pseudogene TRBV3-2) and TRBJ1-1; TRBD1 matches at 8 bases. The CDR3 totals 14 residues. The germline CDR1 and CDR2 sequences are LGHDT and YNNKEL (reference sequence). The V gene end was trimmed by 3 bases and the J gene end by 13 bases; junction bases not matched to a gene: 13. The CDR3, as DNA: TGTGCCAGCAGCCACCTCGGGACAGGCGGGGGAGTTTTCTTT. Its translation: CASSHLGTGGGVFF.

The chain has TRBV5-1 and TRBJ2-3, with a weak D call TRBD2 (5 bases). Trimming removed 1 base at V and 4 bases at J, with 7 bases between. The CDR3 contains 13 residues. The germline V gene has CDR1 SGHRS and CDR2 YFSETQ. The CDR3 DNA is TGCGCCAGCAGCTTGTTGGAGGCAGATACGCAGTATTTT. Amino acids: CASSLLEADTQYF.

This clone was counted a single time. The V gene is TRBV9, the J gene TRBJ2-3; 10 positions agree with TRBD1. Losses at the gene ends were 0 bases for V and 4 bases for J; bases not matched to a gene: 5. Germline V CDR1 and CDR2: SGDLS, YYNGEE. The CDR3 is 16 amino acids. CDR3 DNA sequence: TGTGCCAGCAGCGTAGTAGGGACAGGGGTAGCAGATACGCAGTATTTT. Translation gives CASSVVGTGVADTQYF. Together with reference TRBV9 and TRBJ2-3, the CDR3 gives the full variable domain: DSGVTQTPKHLITATGQRVTLRCSPRSGDLSVYWYQQSLDQGLQFLIQYYNGEERAKGNILERFSAQQFPDLHSELNLSSLELGDSALYFCASSVVGTGVADTQYFGPGTRLTVL.

V and J are TRBV19 and TRBJ2-1; maybe TRBD1 (7 bases). This CDR3 has 17 residues. V gave up 7 bases and J gave up 7 bases, with 26 bases separating them. Germline CDR1 reads LNHDA; CDR2 reads SQIVND (reference sequence). In nucleotides, the CDR3 is TGTGCCAGTACCCCTGGGGGGCAGGGGGTCCTGAGAAATGAGCAGTTCTTC. As protein: CASTPGGQGVLRNEQFF.

The CDR3 DNA sequence: TGTGCCAGCAGCGTCCAGTCGGGAGAAGACACCGGGGAGCTGTTTTTT. As protein: CASSVQSGEDTGELFF. V usage is TRBV9 and J usage is TRBJ2-2; TRBD2 is a possible D gene (6 bases). V gave up 2 bases and J gave up 3 bases, with 14 bases separating them. This CDR3 contains 16 residues. The germline V gene has CDR1 SGDLS and CDR2 YYNGEE.

The chain carries TRBV2 and TRBJ2-2, with D perhaps matching TRBD2 (5 bases). CDR3 length: 17 amino acids. Germline CDR1 reads SNHLY; CDR2 reads FYNNEI. V was cut by 4 bases and J by 4 bases, with 19 bases left in between. The DNA of the CDR3 is TGTGCCAGCAGTGTTGGCCAGCGGCCGCGAGGCACCGGGGAGCTGTTTTTT. Its protein is CASSVGQRPRGTGELFF.

V gene TRBV2 combines with J gene TRBJ1-4, with 10 bases fitting TRBD1. The length of the CDR3 is 16 residues. CDR1 and CDR2 (germline): SNHLY, FYNNEI. V was clipped by 7 bases and J by 0 bases; unmatched bases: 5. For the CDR3, the DNA is TGTGCCAGCATGCGGGACAGGGGTTCAACTAATGAAAAACTGTTTTTT. This gives the protein CASMRDRGSTNEKLFF.

This rearrangement joins TRBV5-1 to TRBJ2-3; perhaps TRBD2 as D (6 bases). V was pared by 1 base and J by 5 bases, with 11 bases between. The CDR3 totals 14 residues. Germline CDR1 SGHRS, CDR2 YFSETQ. Here the CDR3 reads CASSLKLGGDTQYF. The CDR3 bases are TGCGCCAGCAGCTTGAAACTGGGGGGAGATACGCAGTATTTT.

The chain joins TRBV6-5 to TRBJ2-7; 8 nucleotides match TRBD2. The CDR3 is 15 amino acids. The junction had 5 bases not matched to a gene; V was cut back by 2 bases and J by 2 bases. The germline V gene has CDR1 MNHEY and CDR2 SVGAGI. CDR3 in DNA: TGTGCCAGCAGTTACGATGCGGGAGGTCCCTACGAGCAGTACTTC. It is translated as CASSYDAGGPYEQYF.

This chain connects TRBV13 to TRBJ2-2; 7 nucleotides align to TRBD1. Losses at the gene ends were 5 bases for V and 5 bases for J; bases not matched to a gene: 11. CDR3 length: 16 amino acids. The germline CDR1 and CDR2 sequences are PRHDT and FYEKMQ (reference sequence). CDR3 nucleotides: TGTGCCAGCAGCCAAAGGGAGACAGGGTTAACCGGGGAGCTGTTTTTT. This translates into CASSQRETGLTGELFF.